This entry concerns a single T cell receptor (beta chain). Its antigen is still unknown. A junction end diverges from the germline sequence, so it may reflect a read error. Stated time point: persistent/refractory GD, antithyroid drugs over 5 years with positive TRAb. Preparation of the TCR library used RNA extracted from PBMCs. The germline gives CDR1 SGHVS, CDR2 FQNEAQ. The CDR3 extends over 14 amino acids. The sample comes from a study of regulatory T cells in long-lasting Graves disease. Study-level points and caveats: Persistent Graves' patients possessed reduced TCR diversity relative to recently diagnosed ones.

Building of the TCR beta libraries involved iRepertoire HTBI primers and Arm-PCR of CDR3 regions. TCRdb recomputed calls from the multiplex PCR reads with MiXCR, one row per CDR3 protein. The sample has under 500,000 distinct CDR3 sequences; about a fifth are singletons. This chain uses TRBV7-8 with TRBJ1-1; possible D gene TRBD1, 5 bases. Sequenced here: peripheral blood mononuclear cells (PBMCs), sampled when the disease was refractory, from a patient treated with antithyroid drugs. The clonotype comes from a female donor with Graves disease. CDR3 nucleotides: TGCGCCAGCAGCCAAGAGGGGAGGTGGACTGAAGCTTTCTTT. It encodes CASSQEGRWTEAFF.